The entry below describes one T cell receptor beta chain. This CDR3 is built from 14 residues. CDR1 and CDR2 from the germline V gene are SGHDT and YYEEEE. V was clipped by 3 bases and J by 5 bases; unmatched bases: 2. The sample is drawn from a study of T cell responses to AZD1222 COVID-19 vaccine. Using immunoSEQ multiplex PCR, the repertoire was profiled, and TCRdb retains in-frame clones only, with some absent. The profile shows about 67,000 clones, around 84% of them singletons. The clonotype was recovered from an adult in good health. Specimen: peripheral blood, collected on day 0 of AZD1222 vaccination. The genes are TRBV5-6 and TRBJ2-3, with TRBD1 matching 11 bases. CDR3 sequence (DNA): TGTGCCAGCAGCTGGACAGGGGGCAAAGATACGCAGTATTTT. Encoded protein: CASSWTGGKDTQYF.